This entry is about one T cell receptor beta chain. The data belong to a study of T cells after yellow fever vaccination. The V gene's germline CDR1 is LGHNA and CDR2 YNFKEQ. The germline V and J ends were trimmed by 1 base and 0 bases, with 7 bases remaining between them. This CDR3 contains 14 residues. As TCR cDNA was made by 5'RACE template switching, a universal primer site and UMIs were added. TCRdb re-analysed the 5' RACE reads in MiXCR, keeping a single row per CDR3 protein. Of hundreds of thousands of distinct CDR3 sequences in the sample, roughly an eighth were seen once. The chain recombines TRBV4-2 with TRBJ2-7; D is unclear. This sample comprised PBMCs, obtained on the day of the yellow fever booster vaccination. The receptor was isolated from a man aged 30-40 years who received the YFV17D yellow fever vaccine. Here the CDR3 reads CASSQVLSSYEQYF. The CDR3 bases are TGTGCCAGCAGCCAAGTGCTGTCCTCCTACGAGCAGTACTTC.